This entry lists 22 T cell receptor beta chains sequenced from one sample in a study of PD-1 blockade in classical Hodgkin lymphoma. With no exception, relapse followed autologous stem cell transplantation in all patients, and brentuximab vedotin exposure varied. Clones were sequenced by immunoSEQ multiplex PCR, and TCRdb holds only the in-frame ones, with some missing. The table includes roughly 40,000 clones, 88% detected once. The material was peripheral blood mononuclear cells (PBMCs), obtained at baseline. These receptor sequences come from a human donor with classical Hodgkin lymphoma.

This sequence joins TRBV6-1 and TRBJ1-2, with unresolved D. The CDR3 loop spans 15 amino acids. Per germline, CDR1 MNHNS and CDR2 SASEGT. Trimming removed 8 bases at V and 3 bases at J, with 19 bases between. The CDR3 loop is CASAGESSGDYGYTF. The CDR3 DNA reads as TGTGCCAGCGCCGGGGAGTCTTCGGGTGACTATGGCTACACCTTC.

The chain uses TRBV5-1 and TRBJ2-7; 15 bases agree with TRBD2. CDR1 is SGHRS, CDR2 YFSETQ, per germline. The CDR3 contains 16 residues. Trimming cost V 4 bases and J 2 bases; bases outside gene matches: 4. This CDR3 is CASSLGLAGGTYEQYF. Written as DNA, the CDR3 is TGCGCCAGCAGCCTGGGACTAGCGGGAGGAACCTACGAGCAGTACTTC.

The chain has TRBV5-6 and TRBJ1-3; TRBD1 might be the D (5 bases). Germline V lookup: CDR1 SGHDT, CDR2 YYEEEE. V was cut by 2 bases and J by 2 bases, with 8 bases left in between. The CDR3 is 14 residues long. The CDR3: CASSLGAAGNTIYF. CDR3 DNA sequence: TGTGCCAGCAGCTTAGGGGCGGCTGGAAACACCATATATTTT.

The rearrangement links TRBV9 to TRBJ2-7; 15 bases line up with TRBD2. V trimming: 0 bases; J trimming: 3 bases; junction bases outside the gene matches: 10. CDR3 size: 19 residues. Per germline, CDR1 SGDLS and CDR2 YYNGEE. The CDR3 region has the DNA TGTGCCAGCAGCGTAGGGACTAGCGGGGGGGCCGGGCCGATCTACGAGCAGTACTTC. Translation: CASSVGTSGGAGPIYEQYF.

J is TRBJ2-7 and V is TRBV19; maybe TRBD2 (7 bases). CDR3 length equals 15 residues. Trimming took off 4 bases at V and 5 bases at J, with 18 bases between the two ends. Per the germline V gene, CDR1 is LNHDA and CDR2 is SQIVND (reference sequence). The CDR3: CASSNRGRGGDEQYF. CDR3 DNA: TGTGCCAGTAGTAATAGGGGGAGGGGCGGCGACGAGCAGTACTTC. Filled out from reference TRBV19 and TRBJ2-7, the complete variable domain reads DGGITQSPKYLFRKEGQNVTLSCEQNLNHDAMYWYRQDPGQGLRLIYYSQIVNDFQKGDIAEGYSVSREKKESFPLTVTSAQKNPTAFYLCASSNRGRGGDEQYFGPGTRLTVT.

This chain uses TRBV9 with TRBJ1-4; D might be TRBD1 (6 bases). The V gene's germline CDR1 is SGDLS and CDR2 YYNGEE. V was shortened by 4 bases and J by 6 bases, with 13 bases between the two germline ends. The CDR3 totals 14 residues. The CDR3 DNA sequence: TGTGCCAGCAGCCGGTGGTCAGGGGATGAAAAACTGTTTTTT. It specifies CASSRWSGDEKLFF.

The V call is TRBV27, the J call TRBJ1-1, with D possibly matching TRBD1 (5 bases). Germline V gene data show CDR1 as MNHEY and CDR2 as SMNVEV (reference sequence). The CDR3 contains 14 residues. Trimming pared 1 base from V and 1 base from J, leaving 7 bases between. The CDR3: CASSLFGGNTEAFF. The CDR3 DNA reads TGTGCCAGCAGTTTATTTGGGGGGAACACTGAAGCTTTCTTT.

The chain has TRBV19 and TRBJ2-1; the match to TRBD1 covers 9 bases. V dropped 1 base and J dropped 6; count of bases not matched to a gene: 4. CDR3 length: 15 amino acids. CDR1 is LNHDA, CDR2 SQIVND, per germline (reference sequence). In DNA, the CDR3 is TGTGCCAGTAGTATAGTCGGGACAGGGAGCAATGAGCAGTTCTTC. Protein product: CASSIVGTGSNEQFF. Together with reference TRBV19 and TRBJ2-1, the CDR3 gives the full variable domain: DGGITQSPKYLFRKEGQNVTLSCEQNLNHDAMYWYRQDPGQGLRLIYYSQIVNDFQKGDIAEGYSVSREKKESFPLTVTSAQKNPTAFYLCASSIVGTGSNEQFFGPGTRLTVL.

Only one count was recorded for this clone. The rearrangement links TRBV28 to TRBJ1-4, with D perhaps TRBD1 (6 bases). Trimming cost V 4 bases and J 5 bases, with 29 bases left between them. This CDR3 has 20 residues. Germline lookup yields CDR1 MDHEN and CDR2 SYDVKM. The CDR3 region has the DNA TGTGCCAGCAGTTGGAACTACAGGGATTTTTTCGATGGTTCGAATGAAAAACTGTTTTTT. As protein: CASSWNYRDFFDGSNEKLFF.

CDR3 DNA sequence: TGTGCCAGCAAGGGGGTGGGAGAGACCCAGTACTTC. Protein product: CASKGVGETQYF. The genes are TRBV6-5 and TRBJ2-5; D is perhaps TRBD1 (6 bases). The V and J ends lost 7 bases and 4 bases respectively, with 10 bases between them. This CDR3 is 12 amino acids long. CDR1 and CDR2 from the germline V gene are MNHEY and SVGAGI.

The V call is TRBV13, the J call TRBJ1-6; the D gene is possibly TRBD1 (6 bases). Per germline, CDR1 PRHDT and CDR2 FYEKMQ (reference sequence). Between the trimmed V and J ends, which lost 4 bases and 7 bases, there was a span of 14 bases. The CDR3 sequence is 15 residues long. CDR3 in amino acids: CASSSGQRGNSPLHF. CDR3 coding DNA: TGTGCCAGCAGCTCAGGACAGCGAGGCAATTCACCCCTCCACTTT.

J is TRBJ2-7 and V is TRBV29-1; 12 bases match TRBD2. The CDR3 has 15 residues. From germline, CDR1 is SQVTM and CDR2 ANQGSEA. Trimming removed 8 bases from V and 4 bases from J; junction bases left unmatched: 12. CDR3: CSSGLASGREYEQYF. The CDR3 DNA follows: TGCAGCTCAGGGTTGGCTAGCGGGAGGGAATACGAGCAGTACTTC.

In its sample, this clone was seen a few times. The V and J genes are TRBV9 and TRBJ1-2; D is undetermined. Germline assignment: CDR1 SGDLS and CDR2 YYNGEE. V gave up 3 bases and J gave up 5 bases, with 11 bases separating them. The CDR3 is 13 residues long. The CDR3 sequence: CASSAPGDYGYTF. The CDR3 DNA follows: TGTGCCAGCAGCGCCCCCGGGGATTATGGCTACACCTTC.

This chain links TRBV13 with TRBJ1-1; D is perhaps TRBD1 (6 bases). V lost 5 bases to trimming and J lost 6 bases, with 13 bases between them. The germline gives CDR1 PRHDT, CDR2 FYEKMQ (reference sequence). The CDR3 sequence is 13 residues long. CDR3 protein: CASSEQGRPEAFF. In nucleotides, the CDR3 is TGTGCCAGCAGCGAACAGGGTCGGCCTGAAGCTTTCTTT.

This chain uses TRBV5-4 with TRBJ2-7; D could derive from TRBD1 or TRBD2 (6 bases each). V dropped 3 bases and J dropped 0 bases, with 10 bases sitting between them. CDR1 and CDR2 from the germline V gene are SGHNT and YYREEE (reference sequence). The CDR3 contains 14 residues. CDR3 sequence: CASSWRDNSYEQYF. CDR3 DNA: TGTGCCAGCAGCTGGCGGGACAACTCCTACGAGCAGTACTTC.

This chain joins TRBV19 and TRBJ2-1; D might be TRBD2 (6 bases). Germline CDR1 and CDR2: LNHDA and SQIVND (reference sequence). The CDR3 has 14 residues. The V end was cut by 7 bases, the J end by 3 bases, with 13 bases between. CDR3 residues: CASMDGSRYNEQFF. CDR3 nucleotide sequence: TGTGCCAGTATGGACGGGAGCCGCTACAATGAGCAGTTCTTC.

The genes are TRBV20-1 and TRBJ1-5; D is ambiguous. V gave up 5 bases and J gave up 13 bases, with 15 bases separating them. The CDR3 sequence is 11 residues long. Germline V lookup: CDR1 DFQATT, CDR2 SNEGSKA (reference sequence). CDR3 nucleotides: TGCAGTGCTGGAAGACCCCCAAGACAGCATTTT. It yields the protein CSAGRPPRQHF.

The rearrangement links TRBV6-4 to TRBJ1-1; no clear D. The germline V and J ends were trimmed by 2 bases and 1 base, with 5 bases remaining between them. CDR3 length: 13 residues. CDR1 is MRHNA, CDR2 SNTAGT, per germline. The CDR3 DNA is TGTGCCAGCAGTGACGGCCGGAACACTGAAGCTTTCTTT. This translates into CASSDGRNTEAFF.

This clone came up once. The chain joins TRBV19 to TRBJ1-1, with D possibly being TRBD1 (6 bases). Germline V gene lookup returns CDR1 LNHDA and CDR2 SQIVND (reference sequence). Between the trimmed V and J ends, which lost 3 bases and 0 bases, there was a span of 23 bases. The CDR3 has 19 amino acids. CDR3 residues: CASSIRWGGAGTMNTEAFF. CDR3 sequence (DNA): TGTGCCAGTAGTATTAGGTGGGGGGGCGCGGGGACAATGAACACTGAAGCTTTCTTT.

V usage is TRBV25-1 and J usage is TRBJ1-3; D is unresolved. The CDR3 has 14 amino acids. Per the germline V gene, CDR1 is MGHDK and CDR2 is SYGVNS. The V and J ends lost 4 bases and 0 bases respectively, with 7 bases between them. The DNA for the CDR3 is TGTGCCAGCAGTGCAAAAAGCTCTGGAAACACCATATATTTT. Protein: CASSAKSSGNTIYF.

This clone appeared once. The junction differs from germline at one of its ends, possibly a read error. The CDR3 reads CVSSLLAGGSYNEQFF. DNA for the CDR3: TGTGTCAGCAGTTTACTAGCGGGGGGCTCCTACAATGAGCAGTTCTTC. This chain connects TRBV27 to TRBJ2-1; TRBD2 agrees at 12 bases. The CDR3 contains 16 residues. Per the germline V gene, CDR1 is MNHEY and CDR2 is SMNVEV (reference sequence).

This chain links TRBV6-1 with TRBJ2-7, with 12 bases fitting TRBD1. After removal of 4 bases from V and 5 bases from J, the junction contained 6 bases not matched to a gene. Germline V gene lookup returns CDR1 MNHNS and CDR2 SASEGT. This CDR3 has 15 residues. CDR3 coding DNA: TGTGCCAGCAGTGGTCGGGACAGGGGGCCTCACGAGCAGTACTTC. Encoded protein: CASSGRDRGPHEQYF.